This T cell receptor beta chain was obtained from a study of Graves' ophthalmopathy and Graves' hyperthyroidism. Germline values: CDR1 SGHDT, CDR2 YYEEEE. The CDR3 is 13 amino acids. V was clipped by 10 bases and J by 4 bases, with 18 bases between them. RNA served as the template for amplifying TCR beta CDR3 regions. Amplification began with first-round RT-PCR using HTBI primers, then second-round multiplex PCR was performed. TCRdb called the multiplex PCR reads again in MiXCR, with one record for every CDR3 protein. The data show over a million distinct CDR3 sequences, with about 40% seen just once and around 10% held by the top ten.

The genes are TRBV5-6 and TRBJ2-7; either TRBD1 or TRBD2 may fit D (7 bases each). The clonotype comes from an adult man with Graves' hyperthyroidism. Sequencing was performed on peripheral blood or thyroid tissue (not recorded which). The CDR3 is CAWNRGLKYEQYF. CDR3 DNA: TGTGCCTGGAACAGGGGACTAAAATACGAGCAGTACTTC.